This TCR beta chain was recorded in a study of post-analysis software for immune sequencing data. Study-wide results and limits: Among roughly five TRBV segments more frequent in patients than controls were TRBV5-6, TRBV5-1 and TRBV20-1.

The library was made from cDNA and included unique molecular identifiers. From the PCR reads, TCRdb called clonotypes with MiXCR, one entry per CDR3 protein. This sample has 550,000 to 700,000 distinct CDR3 sequences; roughly two fifths occur once, and the top ten carry over 1.5%. Of note for this clonotype: The antigen is not known.

Unmatched junction bases numbered 10, after V lost 5 bases and J lost 7 bases. The CDR3 sequence is 16 residues long. Germline V gene data show CDR1 as KGHDR and CDR2 as SFDVKD. The sequence was collected from a girl aged 5-17 years with multiple sclerosis. The sample taken for sequencing was blood. V and J are TRBV24-1 and TRBJ2-1, with 10 bases fitting TRBD1. For the CDR3, the DNA is TGTGCCACCAGTGGTTCCGGGACAGGGGAGTGGAATGAGCAGTTCTTC. Translated: CATSGSGTGEWNEQFF.